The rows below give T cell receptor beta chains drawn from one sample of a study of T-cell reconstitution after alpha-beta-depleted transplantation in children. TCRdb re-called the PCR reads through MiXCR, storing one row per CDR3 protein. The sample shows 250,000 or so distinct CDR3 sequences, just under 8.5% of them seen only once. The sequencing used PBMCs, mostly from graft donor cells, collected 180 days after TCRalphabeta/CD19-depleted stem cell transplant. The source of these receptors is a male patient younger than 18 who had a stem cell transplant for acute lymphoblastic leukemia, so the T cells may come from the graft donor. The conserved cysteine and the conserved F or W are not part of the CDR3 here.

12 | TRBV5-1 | ASSLAGVQETQY
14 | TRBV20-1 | SASKLSGNSYNEQF
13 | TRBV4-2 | ASSPLPGGGDTQY
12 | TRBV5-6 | ASSLGGTTGELF
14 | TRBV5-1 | ASSLVPGTGRESMF
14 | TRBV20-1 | SARRGGASGANVLT
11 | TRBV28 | ASSLSTQETQY
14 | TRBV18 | ASSQGRVFGNQPQH
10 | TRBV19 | ASTTPGRQAF
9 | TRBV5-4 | ASSHQETQY
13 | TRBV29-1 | SVEAGLEKTDTQY
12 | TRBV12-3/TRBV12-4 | ASSSAWGYTEAF
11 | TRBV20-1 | RARRADTGELF
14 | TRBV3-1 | ASSQGDRVNNSPLH
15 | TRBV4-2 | AKGDRDPYRGNTEAF
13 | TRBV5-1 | ASRPAAGSTGELF
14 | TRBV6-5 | ASTSTGASSKYEQY
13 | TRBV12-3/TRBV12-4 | ASSLTGGSWDTQY
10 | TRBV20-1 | SPRGSGYEQY
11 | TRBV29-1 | SAQEGGTDTQY
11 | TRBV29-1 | SARRGNSYEQY
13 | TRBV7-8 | ASSPGQYSNQPQH
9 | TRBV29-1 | SVLQGNEQF
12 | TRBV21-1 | ASLPGLYVNIQY
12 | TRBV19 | ASSVGQKHYGYT
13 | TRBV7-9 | ASSLVLGGTNEQF
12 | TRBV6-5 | ASSYSRGNTEAF
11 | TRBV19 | ASRPGLYTEAF
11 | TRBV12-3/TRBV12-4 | ASTLLQGYEQY
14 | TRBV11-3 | ASSLDGPGTYNEQF
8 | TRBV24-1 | AIHSSEQY
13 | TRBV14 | ASSQDILPGETQY
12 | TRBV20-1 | SAISGSTNYGYT
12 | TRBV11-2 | ASSLVRGQNEQF
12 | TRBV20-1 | SARSGTGYQPQH
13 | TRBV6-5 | ASSYSDRVGNTIY
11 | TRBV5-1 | ASSLDTPAEQY
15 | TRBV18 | ASSPLQSQAAPETQY
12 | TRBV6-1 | ASLLAGGWDTQY
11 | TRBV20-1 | SATATLPDTQY
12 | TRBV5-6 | ASSNDLDINEQF
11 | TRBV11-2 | ASSSSGENIQY